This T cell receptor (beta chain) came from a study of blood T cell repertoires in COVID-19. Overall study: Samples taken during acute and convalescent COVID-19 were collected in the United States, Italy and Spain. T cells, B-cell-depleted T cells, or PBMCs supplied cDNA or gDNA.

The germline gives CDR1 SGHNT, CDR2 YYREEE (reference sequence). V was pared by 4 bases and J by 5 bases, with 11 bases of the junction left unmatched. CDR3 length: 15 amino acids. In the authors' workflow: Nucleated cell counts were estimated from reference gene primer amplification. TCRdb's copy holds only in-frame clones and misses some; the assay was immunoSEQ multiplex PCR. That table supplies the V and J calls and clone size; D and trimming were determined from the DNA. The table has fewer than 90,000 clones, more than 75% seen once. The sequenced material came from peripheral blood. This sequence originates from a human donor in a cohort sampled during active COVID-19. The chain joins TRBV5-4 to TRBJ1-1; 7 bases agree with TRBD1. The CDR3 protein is CASSPGFVTGTEAFF. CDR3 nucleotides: TGTGCCAGCAGCCCAGGGTTTGTGACAGGGACTGAAGCTTTCTTT.